Below are 10 T cell receptor beta chains sequenced from a single sample in a study of tumor T cells in aggressive B-cell lymphoma. Produced via immunoSEQ multiplex PCR; TCRdb's table is partial and in-frame only. The repertoire holds about 2,000 clones, with 79% as singletons. Sequencing input: tumor tissue. Source of these receptors: an adult with diffuse large B cell lymphoma.

The J gene is TRBJ2-3, the V gene TRBV10-2, with TRBD2 identical over 11 bases. Germline V gene lookup returns CDR1 WSHSY and CDR2 SAAADI. The V gene end was trimmed by 6 bases and the J gene end by 5 bases; junction bases not matched to a gene: 10. The CDR3 loop spans 16 amino acids. The CDR3 loop is CASSPTSGDPGDTQYF. In DNA, the CDR3 is TGCGCCAGCAGCCCGACTAGCGGGGACCCAGGAGATACGCAGTATTTT.

This clone appeared a few times. The chain couples TRBV6-7 to TRBJ1-4, with TRBD1 matching over 7 bases. TRBV6-7 is flagged as an ORF with uncertain function. With 2 bases clipped from V and 8 bases from J, the junction kept 2 bases outside the gene matches. The CDR3 runs 13 residues. CDR3 amino acids: CASSYQGGEKLFF. DNA of the CDR3: TGTGCCAGCAGTTACCAGGGGGGAGAAAAACTGTTTTTT.

The chain is built from TRBV9 and TRBJ2-1, with 11 positions matching TRBD2. This CDR3 has 15 residues. V shed 0 bases and J 10 bases; nucleotides not matched to a gene: 6. The germline V gene encodes CDR1 SGDLS and CDR2 YYNGEE. The CDR3 sequence is CASSVVPSGGNEQFF. The CDR3 coding sequence is TGTGCCAGCAGCGTAGTCCCTAGCGGGGGGAACGAGCAGTTCTTC.

The chain recombines TRBV7-3 with TRBJ2-7, with 16 bases lining up with TRBD2. Germline trimming cut 3 bases from V and 2 bases from J; bases unmatched to any gene: 7. Germline CDR1 SGHTA, CDR2 FQGTGA. The CDR3 runs to 18 residues. CDR3 coding DNA: TGTGCCAGCAGCTTGGTGGGACTAGCGGGGGGGGGTACCTACGAGCAGTACTTC. Protein product: CASSLVGLAGGGTYEQYF.

This clone was counted once. The V and J genes are TRBV7-9 and TRBJ2-5, with 7 bases aligning to TRBD1. The length of the CDR3 is 13 residues. Trimming removed 5 bases from V and 4 bases from J; junction bases left unmatched: 4. CDR1 and CDR2 (germline): SEHNR, FQNEAQ (reference sequence). The CDR3 DNA follows: TGTGCCAGCAGCCTACAGGGGCGAGAGACCCAGTACTTC. Its translation is CASSLQGRETQYF.

The chain joins TRBV6-5 to TRBJ2-5; D is ambiguous. CDR1 is MNHEY and CDR2 is SVGAGI in the germline V gene. The CDR3 runs to 16 residues. V was trimmed by 0 bases and J by 5 bases, leaving 16 bases between them. The DNA of the CDR3 is TGTGCCAGCAGTTACTCGACTCGCACTAAGATGGAGACCCAGTACTTC. Its translation: CASSYSTRTKMETQYF.

This rearrangement joins TRBV4-1 to TRBJ1-3; D possibly corresponds to TRBD1 (6 bases). The CDR3 is made up of 16 amino acids. Germline V gene lookup returns CDR1 MGHRA and CDR2 YSYEKL. V gave up 0 bases and J gave up 8 bases, with 17 bases separating them. CDR3 DNA sequence: TGCGCCAGCAGCCAAGATCCCGGGACACCCGGGGACACCATATATTTT. Translation gives CASSQDPGTPGDTIYF.

The chain links TRBV7-6 to TRBJ2-7, with 10 positions matching TRBD2. The germline V gene encodes CDR1 SGHVS and CDR2 FNYEAQ. The junction had 7 bases not matched to a gene; V was cut back by 5 bases and J by 3 bases. This CDR3 has 15 residues. The CDR3, as DNA: TGTGCCAGCAGCCTCTTAGCGGGGGGCCGCTACGAGCAGTACTTC. Amino acids: CASSLLAGGRYEQYF.

The chain is built from TRBV2 and TRBJ1-3; TRBD1 is a possible D gene (5 bases). CDR1 and CDR2 (germline): SNHLY, FYNNEI. Between the trimmed V and J ends, which lost 5 bases and 0 bases, there was a span of 8 bases. The CDR3 is 14 residues long. The DNA of the CDR3 is TGTGCCAGCAGTTTGACAGCCTCTGGAAACACCATATATTTT. Its protein is CASSLTASGNTIYF.

The V and J genes are TRBV15 and TRBJ2-7; D might be TRBD1 (5 bases). V dropped 3 bases and J dropped 6 bases, with 12 bases sitting between them. The CDR3 covers 13 residues. Germline CDR1 and CDR2: LNHNV and YYDKDF (reference sequence). The CDR3 sequence: CATSSFEGVEQYF. For the CDR3, the DNA is TGTGCCACCAGCAGTTTTGAAGGGGTCGAGCAGTACTTC. The full variable domain, rest sourced from reference TRBV15 and TRBJ2-7, is DAMVIQNPRYQVTQFGKPVTLSCSQTLNHNVMYWYQQKSSQAPKLLFHYYDKDFNNEADTPDNFQSRRPNTSFCFLDIRSPGLGDTAMYLCATSSFEGVEQYFGPGTRLTVT.